This T cell receptor (beta chain) was identified in a study of tumor and adjacent non-tumor tissue in lung cancer. As for the study in general: The patients, around 10 men and five or six women, were roughly 30 to 80 with stage I to III disease. Approximately 4.2 million productive TCRbeta reads were obtained per sample on average. Study findings and constraints: Tumor repertoires had a smaller top 100 clone share than normal lung.

With respect to this clonotype: Its antigen is currently unknown. One end of the junction is discordant with germline, which a read error may explain.

CDR1 and CDR2 from the germline V gene are SGHNT and YYREEE (reference sequence). The CDR3 runs 15 residues. TCRbeta libraries were built with three rounds of nested PCR, modified from ARM-PCR. TCRdb ran MiXCR on the multiplex PCR reads and lists one entry per CDR3 protein. The sample records fewer than 130,000 distinct CDR3 sequences, about 87% being singletons. This sample's RNA came from whole unsorted tissue. The sample was lung tumor tissue. The sequence was obtained from an older man with non-small cell lung cancer. The chain uses TRBV5-4 and TRBJ2-3; D gene ambiguous. This CDR3 reads CATSLSQTQKDRQYF. The CDR3 nucleotides are TGTGCCACCAGCCTGTCCCAGACACAGAAAGATAGGCAGTATTTT.